This TCR beta chain was identified during a study of T-cell memory formation after mild COVID-19 (TCRdb year 2021). In terms of the full investigation: TCR sequence clusters from the two donors were found to be largely donor specific. The cohort comprised two young, previously healthy adult volunteers, one female and one male. Longitudinal TCRalpha and TCRbeta repertoire sequencing tracked T-cell clones expanding and contracting after mild COVID-19 in a couple of donors. What the work shows at the level of the full study, not this receptor alone: Whether the second-wave clones peaking on day 37 were SARS-CoV-2 specific was not confirmed. The study covered only a couple of mild cases, and larger cohorts including severe cases with pre-infection samples were considered necessary. Some responding clones were found in pre-infection memory, which suggests that pre-existing cross-reactive memory T cells took part in the SARS-CoV-2 response. Contracting CD4+ clones were located mainly in the CM and EM memory subsets, whereas CD8+ clones were found to be enriched in EMRA. From day 15 to 85, contracting clones showed balanced CD4/CD8 phenotypes, whereas a second wave of clones that expanded from day 15 to 37 leaned towards CD4+.

TCRdb names Illumina NovaSeq 6000 as the instrument used. cDNA libraries for TCRalpha and TCRbeta were prepared by 5'RACE using constant-segment primers, with sample barcodes and unique molecular identifiers added. Trizol reagent was used to extract RNA from every sample. The libraries were amplified in two PCR steps, and the second step added a second sample barcode and Illumina TruSeq adapters. Sequencing of libraries was performed on an Illumina NovaSeq with 2 x 150 bp paired-end reads. As for the original processing: With migec v1.2.7, reads were demultiplexed and then collapsed into UMI-guided consensus sequences. Using mixcr v2.1.11, the UMI consensuses were aligned to TRA and TRB V and J templates and assembled into clonotypes. A clonotype was counted as expanded or contracted only if both edgeR and NoisET called the change significant, with noise models trained on biological replicates. For edgeR calls, the cutoffs were a false discovery rate-adjusted p below 0.01 and a log2 fold-change threshold of 1. PCA with hierarchical clustering of max-normalized trajectories of the 1000 most abundant clonotypes was used as exploratory dynamics analysis. The CD4 or CD8 phenotype of responding clones was assigned using the separately sequenced CD4+ and CD8+ repertoires. TCRdb trimmed public reads at Q25 via fastp, called clones via MiXCR and kept in-frame beta chains. Rows are combined by CDR3 protein, so each entry shows the most common genes and DNA. It is TCRdb's table, rather than the study itself, that gives the V and J calls and clone size. The sample records 150,000 or so distinct CDR3 sequences, under 14% of which are singletons. In total, the top ten clones hold 3.5% to 4% of the sample.

A few counts support this clonotype. Its antigen remains undetermined. Per-nucleotide qualities are absent, and no much larger clonotype sits a single base away. There are 17 amino acids in the CDR3, from cysteine to phenylalanine inclusive. Of the read, only the CDR3 DNA is kept; its 51 bases are in frame from base 1. The germline V gene gives CDR1 as ENHRY and CDR2 as SYGVKD. Relative to germline, V is missing 8 bases and J is missing 4 bases, with 13 bases of the junction outside any gene match. PBMCs were isolated by Ficoll-Paque density gradient centrifugation. The clonotype originates from a man aged 18 to 30 who had mild COVID-19 (a few samples of this study predate the infection). The sample titles of this study are shuffled in the database, so cell type and time point are left out; the donor was told from shared clones. Sequenced material: PBMCs or a T cell subset sorted from them (not recorded which). The sequence links TRBV10-3 to TRBJ2-5, with 13 central nucleotides matching TRBD2. The DNA sequence is as follows: TGTGCCATCGCCAGGACTAGCGGGGGACAAGGGATAGAGACCCAGTACTTC. This is translated as CAIARTSGGQGIETQYF.